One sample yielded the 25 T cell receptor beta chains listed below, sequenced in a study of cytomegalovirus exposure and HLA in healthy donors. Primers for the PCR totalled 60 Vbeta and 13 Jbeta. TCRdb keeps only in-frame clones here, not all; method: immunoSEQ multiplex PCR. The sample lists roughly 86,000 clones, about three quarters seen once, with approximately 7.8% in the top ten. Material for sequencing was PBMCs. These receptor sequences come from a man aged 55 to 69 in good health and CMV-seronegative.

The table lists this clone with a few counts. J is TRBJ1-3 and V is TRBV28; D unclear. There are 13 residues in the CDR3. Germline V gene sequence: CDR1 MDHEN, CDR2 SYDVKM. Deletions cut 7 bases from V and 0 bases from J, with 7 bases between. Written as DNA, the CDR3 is TGTGCCAGCACAATCAGCTCTGGAAACACCATATATTTT. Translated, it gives CASTISSGNTIYF.

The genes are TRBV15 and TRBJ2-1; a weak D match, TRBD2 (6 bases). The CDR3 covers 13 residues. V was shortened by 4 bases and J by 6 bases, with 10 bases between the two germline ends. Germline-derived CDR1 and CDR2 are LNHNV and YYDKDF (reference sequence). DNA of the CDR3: TGTGCCACCAGCATGGACTACCGCAATGAGCAGTTCTTC. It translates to CATSMDYRNEQFF.

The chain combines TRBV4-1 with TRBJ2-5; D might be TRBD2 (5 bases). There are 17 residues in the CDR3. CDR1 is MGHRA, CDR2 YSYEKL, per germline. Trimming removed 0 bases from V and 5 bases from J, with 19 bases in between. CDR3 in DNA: TGCGCCAGCAGCCAAGATAGCACAGCAGCCACGGGGGAGACCCAGTACTTC. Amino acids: CASSQDSTAATGETQYF.

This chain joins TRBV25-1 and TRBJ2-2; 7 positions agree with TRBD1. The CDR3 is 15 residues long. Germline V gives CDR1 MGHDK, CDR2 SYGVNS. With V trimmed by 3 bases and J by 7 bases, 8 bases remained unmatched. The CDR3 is CASSDPRGLNGELFF. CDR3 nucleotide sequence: TGTGCCAGCAGTGACCCTAGGGGGCTGAACGGGGAGCTGTTTTTT.

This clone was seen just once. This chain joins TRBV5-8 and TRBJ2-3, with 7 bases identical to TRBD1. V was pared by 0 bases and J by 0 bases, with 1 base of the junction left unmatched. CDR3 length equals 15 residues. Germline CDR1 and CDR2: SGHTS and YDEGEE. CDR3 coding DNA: TGTGCCAGCAGCTTGGGGGGACAGAGCACAGATACGCAGTATTTT. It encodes CASSLGGQSTDTQYF.

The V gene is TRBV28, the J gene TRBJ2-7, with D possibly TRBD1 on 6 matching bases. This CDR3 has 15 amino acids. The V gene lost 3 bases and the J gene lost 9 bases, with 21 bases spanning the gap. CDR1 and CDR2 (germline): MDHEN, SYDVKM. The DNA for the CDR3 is TGTGCCAGCAGTTTTCCAGGGACACTCTATGAACTGCAGTACTTC. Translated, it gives CASSFPGTLYELQYF.

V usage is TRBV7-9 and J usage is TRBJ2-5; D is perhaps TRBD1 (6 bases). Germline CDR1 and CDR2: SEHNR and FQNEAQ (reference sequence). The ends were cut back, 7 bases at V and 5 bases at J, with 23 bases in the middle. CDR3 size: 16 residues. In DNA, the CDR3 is TGTGCCAGCAAGGGAAGTCAGGGGCCCCGAAGGGAGACCCAGTACTTC. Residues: CASKGSQGPRRETQYF. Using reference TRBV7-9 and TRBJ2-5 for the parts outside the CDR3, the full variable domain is DTGVSQNPRHKITKRGQNVTFRCDPISEHNRLYWYRQTLGQGPEFLTYFQNEAQLEKSRLLSDRFSAERPKGSFSTLEIQRTEQGDSAMYLCASKGSQGPRRETQYFGPGTRLLVL.

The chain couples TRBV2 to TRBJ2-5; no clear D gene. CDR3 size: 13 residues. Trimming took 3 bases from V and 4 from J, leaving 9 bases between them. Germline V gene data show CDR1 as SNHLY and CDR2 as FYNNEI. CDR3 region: CASSDNTLETQYF. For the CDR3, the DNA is TGTGCCAGCAGTGACAACACCCTAGAGACCCAGTACTTC.

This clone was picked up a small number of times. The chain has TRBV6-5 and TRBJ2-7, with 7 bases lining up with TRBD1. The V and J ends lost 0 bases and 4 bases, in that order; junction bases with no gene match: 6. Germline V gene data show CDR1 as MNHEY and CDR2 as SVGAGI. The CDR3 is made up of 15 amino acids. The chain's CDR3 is CASSYSTTGFYEQYF. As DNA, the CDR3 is TGTGCCAGCAGTTACTCGACGACAGGGTTTTACGAGCAGTACTTC.

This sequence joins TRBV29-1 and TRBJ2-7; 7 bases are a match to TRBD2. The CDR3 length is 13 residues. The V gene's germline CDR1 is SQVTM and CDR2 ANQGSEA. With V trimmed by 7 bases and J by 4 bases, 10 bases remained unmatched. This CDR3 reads CSAFSGLGYEQYF. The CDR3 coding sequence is TGCAGCGCGTTTAGCGGGCTTGGGTACGAGCAGTACTTC.

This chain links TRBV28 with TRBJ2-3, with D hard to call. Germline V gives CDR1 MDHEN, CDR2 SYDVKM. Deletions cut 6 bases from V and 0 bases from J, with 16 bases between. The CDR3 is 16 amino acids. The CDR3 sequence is CASRSNLAVSTDTQYF. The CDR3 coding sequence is TGTGCCAGCAGATCCAACTTAGCAGTCAGCACAGATACGCAGTATTTT.

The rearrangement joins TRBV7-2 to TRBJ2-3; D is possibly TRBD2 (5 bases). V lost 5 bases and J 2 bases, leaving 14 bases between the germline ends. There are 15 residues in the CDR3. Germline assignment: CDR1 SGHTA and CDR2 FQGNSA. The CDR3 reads CASSTQTNPTDTQYF. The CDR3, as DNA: TGTGCCAGCAGCACCCAGACTAACCCCACAGATACGCAGTATTTT.

The CDR3 protein is CASSLMTGVFSEAFF. The CDR3 DNA reads as TGTGCCAGCAGCTTGATGACAGGGGTATTTTCTGAAGCTTTCTTT. This rearrangement joins TRBV11-2 to TRBJ1-1, with 8 bases matching TRBD1. In germline, CDR1 is SGHAT, CDR2 FQNNGV. V shed 3 bases, J shed 6 bases, and the junction held 9 bases outside the gene matches. The CDR3 runs 15 residues.

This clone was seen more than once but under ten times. CDR3 sequence: CASSISGGQTTTDTQYF. The CDR3 DNA reads TGTGCCAGTAGTATTAGCGGGGGCCAGACGACGACAGATACGCAGTATTTT. V gene TRBV19 combines with J gene TRBJ2-3; 9 nucleotides line up with TRBD2. The trim removed 3 bases at V and 3 bases at J, leaving 10 bases unmatched. Germline V gene lookup returns CDR1 LNHDA and CDR2 SQIVND (reference sequence). The CDR3 is 17 residues long.

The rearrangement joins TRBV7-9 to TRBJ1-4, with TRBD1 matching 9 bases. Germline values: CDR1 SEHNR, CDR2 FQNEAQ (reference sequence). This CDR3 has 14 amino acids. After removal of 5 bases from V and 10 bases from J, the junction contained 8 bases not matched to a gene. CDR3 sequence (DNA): TGTGCCAGCAGCCACCGGGACAGGGCTGGAAAACTGTTTTTT. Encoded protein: CASSHRDRAGKLFF.

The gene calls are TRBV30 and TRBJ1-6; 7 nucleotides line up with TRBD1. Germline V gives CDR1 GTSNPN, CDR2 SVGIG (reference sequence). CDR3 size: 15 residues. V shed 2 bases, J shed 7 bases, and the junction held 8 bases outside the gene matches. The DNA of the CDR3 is TGTGCCTGGAGTAGAGGCGGGACAGAAAATTCACCCCTCCACTTT. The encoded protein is CAWSRGGTENSPLHF.

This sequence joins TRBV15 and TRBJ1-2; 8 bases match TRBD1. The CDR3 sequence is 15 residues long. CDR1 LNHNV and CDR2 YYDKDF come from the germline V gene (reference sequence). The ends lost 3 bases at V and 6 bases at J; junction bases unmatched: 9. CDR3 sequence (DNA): TGTGCCACCAGCAGGGATGCCCCCAGGGGGCATGGCTACACCTTC. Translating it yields CATSRDAPRGHGYTF.

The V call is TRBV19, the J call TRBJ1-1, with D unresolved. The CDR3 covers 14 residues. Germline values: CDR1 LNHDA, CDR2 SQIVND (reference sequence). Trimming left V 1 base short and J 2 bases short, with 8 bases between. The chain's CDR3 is CASSIASGNTEAFF. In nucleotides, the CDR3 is TGTGCCAGTAGTATAGCCAGCGGAAACACTGAAGCTTTCTTT.

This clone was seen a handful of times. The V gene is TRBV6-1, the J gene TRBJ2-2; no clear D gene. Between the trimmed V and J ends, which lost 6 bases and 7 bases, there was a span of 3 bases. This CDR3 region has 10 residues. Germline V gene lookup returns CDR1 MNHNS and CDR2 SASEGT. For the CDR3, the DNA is TGTGCCAGCAGCCGCGGGGAGCTGTTTTTT. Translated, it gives CASSRGELFF.

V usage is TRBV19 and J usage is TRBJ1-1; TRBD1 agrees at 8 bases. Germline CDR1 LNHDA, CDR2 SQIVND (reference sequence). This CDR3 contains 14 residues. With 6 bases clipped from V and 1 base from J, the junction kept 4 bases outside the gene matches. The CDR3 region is CASSDRGENTEAFF. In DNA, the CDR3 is TGTGCCAGTAGCGACAGGGGCGAGAACACTGAAGCTTTCTTT.

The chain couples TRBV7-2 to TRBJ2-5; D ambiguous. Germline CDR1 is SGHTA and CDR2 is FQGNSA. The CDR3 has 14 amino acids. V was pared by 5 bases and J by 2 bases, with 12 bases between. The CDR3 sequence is CASSAQRTQETQYF. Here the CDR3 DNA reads TGTGCCAGCAGCGCACAACGTACACAAGAGACCCAGTACTTC.

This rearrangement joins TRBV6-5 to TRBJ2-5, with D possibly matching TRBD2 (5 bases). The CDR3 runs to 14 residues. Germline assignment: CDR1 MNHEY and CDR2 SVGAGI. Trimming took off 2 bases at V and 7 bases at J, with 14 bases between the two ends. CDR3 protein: CASSYPDSVGTQYF. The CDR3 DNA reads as TGTGCCAGCAGTTACCCGGACTCCGTCGGGACCCAGTACTTC.

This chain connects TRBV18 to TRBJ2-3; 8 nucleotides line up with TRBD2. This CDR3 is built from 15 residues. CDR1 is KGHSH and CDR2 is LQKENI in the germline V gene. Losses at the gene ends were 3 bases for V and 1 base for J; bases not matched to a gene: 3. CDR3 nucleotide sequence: TGTGCCAGCTCACCCTCGCGGGGGGGCACAGATACGCAGTATTTT. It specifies CASSPSRGGTDTQYF.

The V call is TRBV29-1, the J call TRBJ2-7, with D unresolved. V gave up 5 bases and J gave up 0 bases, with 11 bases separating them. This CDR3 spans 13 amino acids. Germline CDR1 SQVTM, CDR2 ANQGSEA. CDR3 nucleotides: TGCAGCGTTCAAACAGCTTACTCCTACGAGCAGTACTTC. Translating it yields CSVQTAYSYEQYF.

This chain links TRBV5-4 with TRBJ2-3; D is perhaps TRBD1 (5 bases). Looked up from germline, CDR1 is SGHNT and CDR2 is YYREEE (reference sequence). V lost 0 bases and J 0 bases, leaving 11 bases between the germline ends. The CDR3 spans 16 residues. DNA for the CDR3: TGTGCCAGCAGCTTGGTAGGGGCGCGGAGCACAGATACGCAGTATTTT. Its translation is CASSLVGARSTDTQYF.